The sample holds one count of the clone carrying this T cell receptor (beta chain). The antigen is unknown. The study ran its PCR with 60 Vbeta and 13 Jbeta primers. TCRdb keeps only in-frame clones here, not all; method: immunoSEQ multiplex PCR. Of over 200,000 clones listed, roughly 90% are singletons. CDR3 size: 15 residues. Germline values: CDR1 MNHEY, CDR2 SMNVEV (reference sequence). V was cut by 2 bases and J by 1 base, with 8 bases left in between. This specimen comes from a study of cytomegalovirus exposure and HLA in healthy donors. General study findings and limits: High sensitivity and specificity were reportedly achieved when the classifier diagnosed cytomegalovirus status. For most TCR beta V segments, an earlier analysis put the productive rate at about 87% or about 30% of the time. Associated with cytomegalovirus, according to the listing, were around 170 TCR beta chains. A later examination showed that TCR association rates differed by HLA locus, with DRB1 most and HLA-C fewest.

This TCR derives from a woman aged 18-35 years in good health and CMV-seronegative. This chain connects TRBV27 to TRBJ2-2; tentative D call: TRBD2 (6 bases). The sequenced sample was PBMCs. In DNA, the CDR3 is TGTGCCAGCAGTTTAGGGACTCTGAACACCGGGGAGCTGTTTTTT. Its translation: CASSLGTLNTGELFF.